This is a list of T cell receptor beta chains from one sample in a study of blood T cell repertoires in COVID-19. Generated by immunoSEQ multiplex PCR, the TCRdb table keeps only in-frame clones and is missing some. Of approximately 230,000 clones detected, just under 85% appear once; the ten largest clones hold roughly 10%. Sequencing was performed on peripheral blood. The receptors come from a man older than 75 with acute or convalescent COVID-19. Each CDR3 is given with its conserved first and last residue. Each record gives: CDR3 length, clone size, D gene, J gene, V gene, CDR3 DNA, CDR3 protein. A D gene is named only where the DNA matches it firmly. Clone sizes are given selectively: once, few, many, or a class where the clone is expanded.

15,-,-,TRBJ2-1,TRBV11-3,TGTGCCAGCAGCTTAGGCGGAAGCTCCTACAATGAGCAGTTCTTC,CASSLGGSSYNEQFF
15,-,TRBD1,TRBJ2-7,TRBV27,TGTGCCAGCAGTCTCCCCGGGACAGGGACCTACGAGCAGTACTTC,CASSLPGTGTYEQYF
17,few,-,TRBJ1-5,TRBV6-2/TRBV6-3,TGTGCCAGCAGTCTATCTACCTCGGACAGAATGAGACAGCCCCAGCATTTT,CASSLSTSDRMRQPQHF
14,few,-,TRBJ1-1,TRBV18,TGTGCCAGCTCACCAGAGACAGTTCGTACTGAAGCTTTCTTT,CASSPETVRTEAFF
17,-,TRBD1,TRBJ1-5,TRBV27,TGTGCCAGCAGTTCCCACCCGACAGGGAGTAGCAATCAGCCCCAGCATTTT,CASSSHPTGSSNQPQHF
12,-,-,TRBJ1-5,TRBV7-9,TGTGCCAGCAGCTTCCAGAATCAGCCCCAGCATTTT,CASSFQNQPQHF
16,-,TRBD1,TRBJ1-5,TRBV19,TGTGCCAGTAGTACTCAGGGGGCTCGGGGCAATCAGCCCCAGCATTTT,CASSTQGARGNQPQHF
13,-,TRBD1,TRBJ2-7,TRBV11-2,TGTGCCAGCAGCCGGGACAGGGCTAACGAGCAGTACTTC,CASSRDRANEQYF
14,few,-,TRBJ1-2,TRBV19,TGTGCCAGTAGTCCGGGACTCGGGGGAGGGGGCTACACCTTC,CASSPGLGGGGYTF
14,-,TRBD1,TRBJ2-7,TRBV2,TGTGCCAGCAGTGGGGACAGTAGCTCCTACGAGCAGTACTTC,CASSGDSSSYEQYF
14,-,TRBD2,TRBJ2-1,TRBV28,TGTGCCAGCAGTTTAGGCGGGGGGGCGAATGAGCAGTTCTTC,CASSLGGGANEQFF
14,-,TRBD1,TRBJ1-2,TRBV5-4,TGTGCCTGCGCCCAGGGGGGCTCTAACTATGGCTACACCTTC,CACAQGGSNYGYTF
15,-,TRBD1,TRBJ1-5,TRBV29-1,TGCAGCGTTGCCCAACAGGGACAGGGCAATCAGCCCCAGCATTTT,CSVAQQGQGNQPQHF
15,-,TRBD1,TRBJ1-5,TRBV15,TGTGCCACCAGCAGACCCGACAGGGGTAATCAGCCCCAGCATTTT,CATSRPDRGNQPQHF
14,once,-,TRBJ1-1,TRBV7-9,TGTGCCAGCAGCTGGACACAGGGAAAGACTGAAGCTTTCTTT,CASSWTQGKTEAFF
11,few,-,TRBJ1-1,TRBV5-1,TGCGCCAGCAGCTTGGGGGGCGCGGCTTTCTTT,CASSLGGAAFF
14,-,-,TRBJ2-6,TRBV1,TGCACCAGCAGAAGGGGAGGTGGGGCCAACGTCCTGACTTTC,CTSRRGGGANVLTF
17,once,-,TRBJ2-2,TRBV3-1/TRBV3-2,TGTGCCAGCAGCTTGGTCGGGGGGCCCCGGAACACCGGGGAGCTGTTTTTT,CASSLVGGPRNTGELFF
16,-,-,TRBJ2-4,TRBV5-1,TGCGCCAGCAGCTTCATTGGGGGCTTAGCCAAAAACATTCAGTACTTC,CASSFIGGLAKNIQYF
14,-,-,TRBJ1-3,TRBV6-5,TGTGCCAGCAGTTACGGAGGGTCTGGAAACACCATATATTTT,CASSYGGSGNTIYF
14,-,-,TRBJ1-4,TRBV19,TGTGCCAGTAGTATAGCCCCACAGAGTGAAAAACTGTTTTTT,CASSIAPQSEKLFF
14,-,TRBD1,TRBJ2-7,TRBV5-4,TGTGCCAGCACCCGAGGGACAGGGGTCTACGAGCAGTACTTC,CASTRGTGVYEQYF
13,-,-,TRBJ2-7,TRBV7-9,TGTGCCAGCAGCTTGGCCAGGCTACACGAGCAGTACTTC,CASSLARLHEQYF
11,-,-,TRBJ2-7,TRBV20-1,TGCAGTGCCCCAGGACAGCACGAGCAGTACTTC,CSAPGQHEQYF
14,-,TRBD1,TRBJ2-7,TRBV2,TGTGCCAGCACGAGGGGACAGGGAGGGAGCGAGCAGTACTTC,CASTRGQGGSEQYF
11,-,-,TRBJ2-7,TRBV20-1,TGCAGTGCTAGCCCGTCCTACGAGCAGTACTTC,CSASPSYEQYF
13,-,-,TRBJ1-2,TRBV19,TGTGCCAGTAAGGCAGGGGCTAACTATGGCTACACCTTC,CASKAGANYGYTF
15,-,TRBD1,TRBJ2-7,TRBV24-1,TGTGCCACCAGTGACCCCTCGACAGGGGACCACGAGCAGTACTTC,CATSDPSTGDHEQYF
16,-,-,TRBJ2-1,TRBV5-6,TGTGCCAGCAGCTCTAACCTGGACAGATCCTACAATGAGCAGTTCTTC,CASSSNLDRSYNEQFF
14,once,-,TRBJ2-7,TRBV6-5,TGTGCCAGCAGTTCTGGACAAAGAGGACCCGAGCAGTACTTC,CASSSGQRGPEQYF
15,-,-,TRBJ1-4,TRBV5-1,TGCGCCAGCAGCCGATCGGCAGGGATTGATGAAAAACTGTTTTTT,CASSRSAGIDEKLFF
14,-,-,TRBJ1-3,TRBV25-1,TGTGCCAGCAGTGAAGACCTACGGGGGAACACCATATATTTT,CASSEDLRGNTIYF
14,few,TRBD1,TRBJ1-2,TRBV6-5,TGTGCCAGCAGTCGACAGGGCCTCACTGGGGGCTACACCTTC,CASSRQGLTGGYTF
15,-,-,TRBJ2-7,TRBV7-9,TGTGCCAGCAGCTTAGCGGGAGGGGGTGGCAACGAGCAGTACTTC,CASSLAGGGGNEQYF
13,-,-,TRBJ2-1,TRBV18,TGTGCCAGCTCACCGACAGGCTACAATGAGCAGTTCTTC,CASSPTGYNEQFF
15,-,-,TRBJ2-7,TRBV5-1,TGCGCCAGCAGCTCGGCGGGACTGGGGCCCGGGGAGCAGTACTTC,CASSSAGLGPGEQYF
17,-,TRBD1,TRBJ1-4,TRBV28,TGTGCCAGCAGTTCTTACTCCACAGGGGCCGTGAGTGAAAAACTGTTTTTT,CASSSYSTGAVSEKLFF
15,-,-,TRBJ2-1,TRBV6-4,TGTGCCAGCCGTCGGAGCTCGGCACTCTACAATGAGCAGTTCTTC,CASRRSSALYNEQFF
13,-,TRBD1,TRBJ1-2,TRBV5-4,TGTGCCAGCAGCCAGACAGGGGACTATGGCTACACCTTC,CASSQTGDYGYTF
17,-,TRBD2,TRBJ2-1,TRBV30,TGTGCCTGGAGTGTAGGGTGGGGCGGGAGCTCCTACAATGAGCAGTTCTTC,CAWSVGWGGSSYNEQFF